In this sample, the clone carrying this T cell receptor beta chain turned up a few times. No antigen is known for it. These data are taken from a study of blood T cells in healthy people across ages. Study observations and caveats: With age, beta diversity per million T cells declined roughly linearly, significantly by about 40.

The people who gave samples were healthy Caucasians from Russia, aged roughly 6 to 100. A minimum of 6 million PBMCs was isolated per sample. With a J-beta primer mix and a sample-barcoded 5' primer, a second PCR ran about 7 to 11 cycles. TCRdb reanalysed the 5' RACE reads using MiXCR and keeps one entry per CDR3 protein. The profile covers some 550,000 distinct CDR3 sequences, with more than 45% appearing a single time and around 25% taken by the ten largest. The ends were cut back, 1 base at V and 7 bases at J, with 11 bases in the middle. The CDR3 totals 13 residues. Germline V gene sequence: CDR1 SEHNR, CDR2 FQNEAQ (reference sequence).

The rearrangement joins TRBV7-9 to TRBJ2-7; D remains ambiguous. Sequences were obtained from blood. The source of this sequence is a man older than 75 in good health. The CDR3 nucleotides read TGTGCCAGCAGCTTAGGGTCGAACAATGAGCAGTACTTC. The encoded protein is CASSLGSNNEQYF. Complete variable domain (other parts from reference TRBV7-9 and TRBJ2-7): DTGVSQNPRHKITKRGQNVTFRCDPISEHNRLYWYRQTLGQGPEFLTYFQNEAQLEKSRLLSDRFSAERPKGSFSTLEIQRTEQGDSAMYLCASSLGSNNEQYFGPGTRLTVT.